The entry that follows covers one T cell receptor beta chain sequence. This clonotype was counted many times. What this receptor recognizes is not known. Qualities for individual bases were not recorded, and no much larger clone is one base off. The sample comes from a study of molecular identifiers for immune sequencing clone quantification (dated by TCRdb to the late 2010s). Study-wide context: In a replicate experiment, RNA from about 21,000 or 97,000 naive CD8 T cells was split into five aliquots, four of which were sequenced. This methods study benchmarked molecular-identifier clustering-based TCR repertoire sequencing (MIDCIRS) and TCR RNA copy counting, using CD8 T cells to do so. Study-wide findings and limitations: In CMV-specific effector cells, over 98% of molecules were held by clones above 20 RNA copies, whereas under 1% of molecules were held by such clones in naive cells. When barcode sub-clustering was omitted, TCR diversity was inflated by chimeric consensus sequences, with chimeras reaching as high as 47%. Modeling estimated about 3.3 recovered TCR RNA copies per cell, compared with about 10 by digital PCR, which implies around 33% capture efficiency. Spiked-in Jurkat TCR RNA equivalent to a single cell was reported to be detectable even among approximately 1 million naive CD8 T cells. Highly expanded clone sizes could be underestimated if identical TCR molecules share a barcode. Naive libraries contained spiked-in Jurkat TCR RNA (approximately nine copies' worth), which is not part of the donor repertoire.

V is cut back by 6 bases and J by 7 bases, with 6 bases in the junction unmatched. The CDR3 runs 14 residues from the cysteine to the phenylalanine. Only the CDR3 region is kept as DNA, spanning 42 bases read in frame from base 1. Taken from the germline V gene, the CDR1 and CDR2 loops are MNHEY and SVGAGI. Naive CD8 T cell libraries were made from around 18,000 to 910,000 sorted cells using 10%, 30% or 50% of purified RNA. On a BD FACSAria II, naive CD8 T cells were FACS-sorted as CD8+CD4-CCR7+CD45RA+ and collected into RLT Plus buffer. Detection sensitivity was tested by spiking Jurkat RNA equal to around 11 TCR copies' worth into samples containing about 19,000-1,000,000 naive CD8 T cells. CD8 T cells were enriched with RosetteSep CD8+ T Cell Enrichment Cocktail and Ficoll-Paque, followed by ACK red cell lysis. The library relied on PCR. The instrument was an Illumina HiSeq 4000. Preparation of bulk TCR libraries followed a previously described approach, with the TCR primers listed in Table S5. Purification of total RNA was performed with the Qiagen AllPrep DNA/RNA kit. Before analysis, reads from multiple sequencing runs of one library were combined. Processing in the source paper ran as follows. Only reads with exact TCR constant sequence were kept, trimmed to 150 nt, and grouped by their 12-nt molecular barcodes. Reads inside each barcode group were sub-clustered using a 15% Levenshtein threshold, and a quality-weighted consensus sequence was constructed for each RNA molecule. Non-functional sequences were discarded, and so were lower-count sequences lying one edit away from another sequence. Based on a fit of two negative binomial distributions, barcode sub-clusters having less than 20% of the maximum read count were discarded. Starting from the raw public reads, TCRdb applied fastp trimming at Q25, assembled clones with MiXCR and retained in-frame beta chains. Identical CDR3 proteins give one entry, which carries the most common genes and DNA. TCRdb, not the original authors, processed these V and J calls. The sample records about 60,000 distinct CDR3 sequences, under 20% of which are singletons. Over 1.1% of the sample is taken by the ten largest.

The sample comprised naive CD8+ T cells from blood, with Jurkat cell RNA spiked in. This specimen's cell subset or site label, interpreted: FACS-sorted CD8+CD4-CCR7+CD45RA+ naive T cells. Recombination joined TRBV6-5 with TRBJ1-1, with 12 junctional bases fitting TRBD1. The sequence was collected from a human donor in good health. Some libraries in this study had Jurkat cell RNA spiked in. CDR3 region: CASSLGTGGIEAFF. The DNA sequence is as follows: TGTGCCAGCAGCCTAGGGACAGGGGGCATTGAAGCTTTCTTT.